The TCR beta chain described here comes from a study of shared clonotypes between healthy human individuals. The germline V and J ends were trimmed by 6 bases and 8 bases, with 5 bases remaining between them. The CDR3 contains 10 residues. Germline loops: CDR1 MNHNY, CDR2 SVGAGI (reference sequence). Findings of the study overall: Some naive CD4 clonotypes, 5% to 5.5%, turned up in common across several donors.

As to this clone: Its antigen remains unidentified.

Clones were read by immunoSEQ multiplex PCR, and TCRdb kept only the in-frame ones, dropping some. The data show millions of clones, with approximately 93% seen just once and 0.39% held by the top ten. The V and J genes are TRBV6-6 and TRBJ2-1, with D unresolved. The sequenced material came from naive CD4+ T cells from PBMCs. Noted subset: CD45RA+ positively selected. This TCR came from a man aged 18 to 35 in good health. Some clones in this sample may be carry-over from other donors' samples. The CDR3 spells CASRQYEQFF. The CDR3 DNA sequence: TGTGCCAGCAGGCAATATGAGCAGTTCTTC.